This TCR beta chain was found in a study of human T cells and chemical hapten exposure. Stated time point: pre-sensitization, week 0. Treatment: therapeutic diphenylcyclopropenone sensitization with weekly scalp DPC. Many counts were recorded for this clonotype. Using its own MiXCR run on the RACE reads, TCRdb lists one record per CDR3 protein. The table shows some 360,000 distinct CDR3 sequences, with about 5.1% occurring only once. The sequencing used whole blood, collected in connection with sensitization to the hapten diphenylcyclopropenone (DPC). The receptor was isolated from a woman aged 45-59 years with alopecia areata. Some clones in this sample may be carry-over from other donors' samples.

CDR3 coding DNA: TGTGCCAGCAGCTCTGAAGCCCTTGAAGCTTTCTTT. It codes for CASSSEALEAFF. The chain has TRBV5-4 and TRBJ1-1, with D unresolved. CDR1 is SGHNT, CDR2 YYREEE, per germline (reference sequence). Trimming removed 3 bases from V and 7 bases from J, with 10 bases in between. The CDR3 consists of 12 residues.